The sequence of this TCR beta chain was determined in a study of blood T cell repertoires in COVID-19. Overall study context: Acute and convalescent COVID-19 specimens originated in the United States, Italy and Spain. T cells, B-cell-depleted T cells, or PBMCs supplied cDNA or gDNA.

Trimming stripped 4 bases from V and 6 bases from J, with 15 bases between. The V gene's germline CDR1 is LNHDA and CDR2 SQIVND (reference sequence). This CDR3 spans 14 amino acids. Authors' processing steps: Using reference gene primer amplification, nucleated cell counts were estimated. Sequenced by immunoSEQ multiplex PCR; TCRdb stores in-frame clones only, minus some. Clone size and the V and J calls come from that table; the DNA yielded D and trimming. The data hold over 300,000 clones, with roughly 90% observed a single time. J is TRBJ1-1 and V is TRBV19, with D possibly being TRBD1 (5 bases). The TCR originated in a man aged 18 to 29 who had recovered from COVID-19. The sample was peripheral blood. CDR3 DNA sequence: TGTGCCAGTAGTACAATAGGGACTTTGGCTGAAGCTTTCTTT. Protein sequence: CASSTIGTLAEAFF.